The 10 T cell receptor beta chains in this list originate from one sample, sequenced in a study of blood T cell repertoires in COVID-19. Data came from immunoSEQ multiplex PCR; TCRdb stores just in-frame clones and leaves some out. The profile shows a few hundred thousand clones, about 91% of them singletons. The material sequenced was peripheral blood. The receptors stem from a person aged 18 to 35 with COVID-19, enrolled during active disease.

This chain uses TRBV7-3 with TRBJ2-2; 9 bases line up with TRBD2. CDR1 and CDR2 (germline): SGHTA, FQGTGA. Trimming at V came to 5 bases and at J to 6 bases, leaving 10 bases not matched to a gene. The CDR3 loop spans 16 amino acids. The CDR3 coding sequence is TGTGCCAGCAGCCCCGTGGTAGCGGGAGTGTCCGGGGAGCTGTTTTTT. Protein product: CASSPVVAGVSGELFF.

The J gene is TRBJ2-7, the V gene TRBV10-1; 9 bases are a match to TRBD1. The CDR3 length is 14 residues. V lost 3 bases and J lost 6; bases outside the gene matches: 6. Germline V CDR1 and CDR2: WNHNN, SYGVQD (reference sequence). CDR3 nucleotide sequence: TGCGCCAGCAGTGAAGGGGACAGGGAGGGCGAGCAGTACTTC. Protein product: CASSEGDREGEQYF.

The chain has TRBV9 and TRBJ2-3; 14 bases fit TRBD2. Germline V CDR1 and CDR2: SGDLS, YYNGEE. The CDR3 contains 17 residues. Trimming cost V 0 bases and J 4 bases; bases outside gene matches: 4. CDR3 nucleotide sequence: TGTGCCAGCAGCGTAGTCGCGACTAGCGGGAGGGCAGATACGCAGTATTTT. Translation gives CASSVVATSGRADTQYF.

This chain joins TRBV27 and TRBJ2-7, with 12 nucleotides matching TRBD2. CDR3 length: 15 amino acids. Germline CDR1 and CDR2: MNHEY and SMNVEV (reference sequence). J was trimmed by 3 bases and V by 4 bases; bases with no gene match: 4. CDR3 sequence reads: CASSSGTSGFYEQYF. The CDR3, as DNA: TGTGCCAGCAGTTCCGGGACTAGCGGGTTCTACGAGCAGTACTTC.

The chain couples TRBV27 to TRBJ1-5; D is perhaps TRBD1 (6 bases). With 5 bases removed from V and 0 bases from J, the gap between germline ends came to 32 bases. CDR3 length: 22 residues. CDR1 and CDR2 from the germline V gene are MNHEY and SMNVEV (reference sequence). The CDR3: CASSPRGPTRGARFYSNQPQHF. For the CDR3, the DNA is TGTGCCAGCAGTCCCCGGGGCCCAACCAGGGGAGCCCGTTTTTATAGCAATCAGCCCCAGCATTTT.

This chain connects TRBV11-2 to TRBJ2-1, with D unclear. Trimming stripped 5 bases from V and 5 bases from J, with 7 bases between. Germline CDR1 and CDR2: SGHAT and FQNNGV. The CDR3 runs 12 residues. This CDR3 reads CASSGADNEQFF. The CDR3 coding sequence is TGTGCCAGCAGCGGCGCGGACAATGAGCAGTTCTTC.

This chain connects TRBV11-2 to TRBJ2-7; D ambiguous. CDR1 SGHAT and CDR2 FQNNGV come from the germline V gene. The CDR3 runs to 12 residues. Deletions cut 2 bases from V and 0 bases from J, with 2 bases between. CDR3 DNA sequence: TGTGCCAGCAGCTTATACTCCTACGAGCAGTACTTC. Its translation is CASSLYSYEQYF. Filled out from reference TRBV11-2 and TRBJ2-7, the complete variable domain reads EAGVAQSPRYKIIEKRQSVAFWCNPISGHATLYWYQQILGQGPKLLIQFQNNGVVDDSQLPKDRFSAERLKGVDSTLKIQPAKLEDSAVYLCASSLYSYEQYFGPGTRLTVT.

This chain links TRBV24-1 with TRBJ2-5; tentative D call: TRBD2 (5 bases). The V end was cut by 5 bases, the J end by 9 bases, with 9 bases between. There are 11 residues in the CDR3. The V gene's germline CDR1 is KGHDR and CDR2 SFDVKD. The CDR3 DNA follows: TGTGCCACCAGTGGGGGAGAAGCCCAGTACTTC. Translating it yields CATSGGEAQYF.

The gene calls are TRBV3-1 (or the pseudogene TRBV3-2) and TRBJ2-2; TRBD2 matches at 8 bases. The CDR3 is 17 amino acids. J lost 4 bases, V lost 4 bases, and 11 bases had no gene match. The germline V gene has CDR1 LGHDT and CDR2 YNNKEL (reference sequence). This CDR3 reads CASSPDRAGVSTGELFF. CDR3 bases: TGTGCCAGCAGCCCTGACAGAGCGGGAGTTAGCACCGGGGAGCTGTTTTTT.

V is TRBV6-5 and J is TRBJ2-1; 10 bases fit TRBD2. CDR3 length equals 15 residues. J was trimmed by 10 bases and V by 6 bases; bases with no gene match: 12. Per germline, CDR1 MNHEY and CDR2 SVGAGI. The CDR3 region has the DNA TGTGCCAGCAGGGACCCAAGTAGCGGGAGGCACGAGCAGTTCTTC. Translated: CASRDPSSGRHEQFF.